Given below is one TCR beta chain in context. Its antigen is as yet unknown. This record belongs to a study of cytomegalovirus exposure and HLA in healthy donors. Study-wide background: In a later analysis, the roughly 120 validation repertoires were reported to have used the same platform as the 666 first-cohort repertoires.

Looked up from germline, CDR1 is SGDLS and CDR2 is YYNGEE. The ends lost 3 bases at V and 0 bases at J; junction bases unmatched: 6. This CDR3 is built from 17 residues. Clones were sequenced by immunoSEQ multiplex PCR, and TCRdb holds only the in-frame ones, with some missing. Of approximately 270,000 clones in the sample, around 90% were seen once. General study results and limits: It was confirmed in vitro that a few of the CMV-associated chains were specific for CMV antigens. Investigators reported 150 to 200 TCR beta chains as tied to cytomegalovirus.

The sample consisted of PBMCs. This receptor was taken from a woman under 30 in good health and CMV-seronegative. V usage is TRBV9 and J usage is TRBJ2-6; 7 nucleotides agree with TRBD1. CDR3 in DNA: TGTGCCAGCAGCGAAGACAGGGAATCCTCTGGGGCCAACGTCCTGACTTTC. Its translation: CASSEDRESSGANVLTF.